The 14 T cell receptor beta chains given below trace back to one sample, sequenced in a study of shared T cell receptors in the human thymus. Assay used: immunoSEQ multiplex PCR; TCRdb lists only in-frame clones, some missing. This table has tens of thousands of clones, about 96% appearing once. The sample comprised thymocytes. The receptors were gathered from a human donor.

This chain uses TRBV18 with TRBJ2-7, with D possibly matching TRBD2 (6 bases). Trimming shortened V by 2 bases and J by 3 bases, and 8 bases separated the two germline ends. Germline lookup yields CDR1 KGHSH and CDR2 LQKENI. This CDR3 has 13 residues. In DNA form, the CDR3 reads TGTGCCAGCTCACCAAACGGGGGCTACGAGCAGTACTTC. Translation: CASSPNGGYEQYF.

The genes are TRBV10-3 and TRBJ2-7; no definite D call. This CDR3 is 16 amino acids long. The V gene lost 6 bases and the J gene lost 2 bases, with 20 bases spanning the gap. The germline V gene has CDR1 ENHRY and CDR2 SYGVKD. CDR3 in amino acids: CAIRPQLNLRTYEQYF. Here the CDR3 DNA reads TGTGCCATCAGGCCCCAACTAAACCTGAGAACCTACGAGCAGTACTTC.

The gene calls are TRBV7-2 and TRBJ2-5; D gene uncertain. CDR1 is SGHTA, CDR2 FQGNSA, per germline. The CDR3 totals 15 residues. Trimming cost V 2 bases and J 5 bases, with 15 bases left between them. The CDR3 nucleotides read TGTGCCAGCAGCTTACATCTAGACTGGTTGGAGACCCAGTACTTC. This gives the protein CASSLHLDWLETQYF.

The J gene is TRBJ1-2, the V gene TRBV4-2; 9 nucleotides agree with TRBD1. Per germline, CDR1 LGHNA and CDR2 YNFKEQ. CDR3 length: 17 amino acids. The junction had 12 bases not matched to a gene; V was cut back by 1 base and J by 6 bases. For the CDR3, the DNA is TGTGCCAGCAGCCAAGGACGTCCCGGGACAGGGTTTGATGGCTACACCTTC. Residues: CASSQGRPGTGFDGYTF.

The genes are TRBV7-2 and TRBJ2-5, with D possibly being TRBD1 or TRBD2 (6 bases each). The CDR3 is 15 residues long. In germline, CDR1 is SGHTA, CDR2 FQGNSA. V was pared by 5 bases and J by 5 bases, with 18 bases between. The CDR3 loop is CASSAKGGLGETQYF. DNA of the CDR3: TGTGCCAGCAGCGCAAAAGGGGGGCTAGGGGAGACCCAGTACTTC.

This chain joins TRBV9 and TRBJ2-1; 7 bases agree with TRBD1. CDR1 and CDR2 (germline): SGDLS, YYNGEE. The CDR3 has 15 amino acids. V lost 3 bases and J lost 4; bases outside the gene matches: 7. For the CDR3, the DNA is TGTGCCAGCAGCGAGGGGGCCAGCCAATACAATGAGCAGTTCTTC. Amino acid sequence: CASSEGASQYNEQFF.

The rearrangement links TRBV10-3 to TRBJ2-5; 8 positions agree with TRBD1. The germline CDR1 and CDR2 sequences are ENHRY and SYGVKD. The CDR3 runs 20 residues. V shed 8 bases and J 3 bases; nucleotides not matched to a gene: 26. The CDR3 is CAIGFHTGENRGRREETQYF. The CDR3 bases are TGTGCCATCGGGTTTCATACGGGAGAAAACAGGGGGAGGAGAGAAGAGACCCAGTACTTC.

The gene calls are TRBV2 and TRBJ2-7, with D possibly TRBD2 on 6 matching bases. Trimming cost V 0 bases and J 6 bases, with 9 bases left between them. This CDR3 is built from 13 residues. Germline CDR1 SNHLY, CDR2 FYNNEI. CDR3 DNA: TGTGCCAGCAGTGAAGCCATGGGGGGCGAGCAGTACTTC. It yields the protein CASSEAMGGEQYF.

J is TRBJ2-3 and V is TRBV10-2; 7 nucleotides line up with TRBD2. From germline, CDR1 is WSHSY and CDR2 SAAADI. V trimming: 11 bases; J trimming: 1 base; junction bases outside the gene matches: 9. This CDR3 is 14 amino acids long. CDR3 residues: CAAGDPKGTDTQYF. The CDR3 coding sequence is TGCGCCGCGGGGGACCCGAAAGGCACAGATACGCAGTATTTT.

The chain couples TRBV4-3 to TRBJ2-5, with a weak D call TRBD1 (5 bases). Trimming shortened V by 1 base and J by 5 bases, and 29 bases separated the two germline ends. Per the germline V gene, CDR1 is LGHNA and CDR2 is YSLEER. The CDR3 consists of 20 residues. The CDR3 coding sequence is TGCGCCAGCAGCCAAGGTTCCCTGCACGGCAGGGCCAAAAGAAGGGAGACCCAGTACTTC. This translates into CASSQGSLHGRAKRRETQYF.

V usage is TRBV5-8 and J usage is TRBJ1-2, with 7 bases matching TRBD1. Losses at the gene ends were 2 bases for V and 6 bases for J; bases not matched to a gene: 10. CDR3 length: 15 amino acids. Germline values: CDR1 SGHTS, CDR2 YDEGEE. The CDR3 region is CASSFETGTSDGYTF. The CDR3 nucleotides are TGTGCCAGCAGCTTCGAGACAGGGACTTCTGATGGCTACACCTTC.

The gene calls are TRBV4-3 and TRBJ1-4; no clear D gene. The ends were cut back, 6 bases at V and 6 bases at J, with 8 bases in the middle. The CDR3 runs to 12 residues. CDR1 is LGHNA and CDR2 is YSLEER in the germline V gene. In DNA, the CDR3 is TGCGCCAGCAGAGGGTATGATGAAAAACTGTTTTTT. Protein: CASRGYDEKLFF.

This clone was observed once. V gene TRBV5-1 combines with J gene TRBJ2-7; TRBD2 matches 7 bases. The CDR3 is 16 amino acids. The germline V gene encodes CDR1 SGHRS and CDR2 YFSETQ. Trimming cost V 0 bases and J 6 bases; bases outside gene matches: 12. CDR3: CASSLDPGRAGCEQYF. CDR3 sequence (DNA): TGCGCCAGCAGCTTGGATCCGGGGAGGGCTGGGTGCGAGCAGTACTTC.

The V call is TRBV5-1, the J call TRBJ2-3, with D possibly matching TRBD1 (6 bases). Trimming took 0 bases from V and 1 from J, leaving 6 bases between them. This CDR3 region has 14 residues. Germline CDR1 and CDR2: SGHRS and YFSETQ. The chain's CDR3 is CASSLAGGTDTQYF. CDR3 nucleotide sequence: TGCGCCAGCAGCTTGGCAGGGGGCACAGATACGCAGTATTTT.